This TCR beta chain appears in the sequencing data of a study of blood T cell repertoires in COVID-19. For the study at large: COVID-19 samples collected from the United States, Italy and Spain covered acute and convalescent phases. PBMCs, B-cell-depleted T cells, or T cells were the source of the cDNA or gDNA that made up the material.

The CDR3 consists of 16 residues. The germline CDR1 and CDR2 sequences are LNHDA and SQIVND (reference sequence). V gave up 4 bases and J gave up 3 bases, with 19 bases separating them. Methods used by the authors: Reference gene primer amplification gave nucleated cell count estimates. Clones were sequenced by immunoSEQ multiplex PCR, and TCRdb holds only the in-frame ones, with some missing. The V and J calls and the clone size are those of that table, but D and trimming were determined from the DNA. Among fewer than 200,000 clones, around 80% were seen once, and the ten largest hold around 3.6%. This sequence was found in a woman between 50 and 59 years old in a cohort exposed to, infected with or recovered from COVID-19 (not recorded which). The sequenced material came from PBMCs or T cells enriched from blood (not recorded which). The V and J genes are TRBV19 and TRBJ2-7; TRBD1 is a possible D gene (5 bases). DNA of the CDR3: TGTGCCAGTAGTACCCTCCGGGCAGGGATTAACTACGAGCAGTACTTC. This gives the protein CASSTLRAGINYEQYF.